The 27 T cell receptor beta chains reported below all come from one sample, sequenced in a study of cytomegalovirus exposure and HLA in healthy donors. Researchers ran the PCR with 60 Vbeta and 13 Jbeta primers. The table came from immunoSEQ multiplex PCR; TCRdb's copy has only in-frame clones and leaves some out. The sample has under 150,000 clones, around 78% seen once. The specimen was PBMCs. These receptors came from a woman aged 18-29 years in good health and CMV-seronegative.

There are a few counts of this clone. CDR3 region: CASRRQDLGSYGYTF. CDR3 bases: TGCGCCAGCAGGAGACAGGACCTCGGATCCTATGGCTACACCTTC. V and J are TRBV4-1 and TRBJ1-2; D may be TRBD1 (6 bases). The CDR3 has 15 residues. V was trimmed by 6 bases and J by 4 bases, leaving 18 bases between them. CDR1 MGHRA and CDR2 YSYEKL come from the germline V gene.

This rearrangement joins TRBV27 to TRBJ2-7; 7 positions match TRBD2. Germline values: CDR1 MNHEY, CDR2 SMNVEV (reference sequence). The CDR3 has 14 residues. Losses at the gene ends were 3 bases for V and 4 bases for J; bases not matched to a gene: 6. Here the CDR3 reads CASSFDGRRYEQYF. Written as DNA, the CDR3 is TGTGCCAGCAGTTTCGACGGGAGGAGATACGAGCAGTACTTC.

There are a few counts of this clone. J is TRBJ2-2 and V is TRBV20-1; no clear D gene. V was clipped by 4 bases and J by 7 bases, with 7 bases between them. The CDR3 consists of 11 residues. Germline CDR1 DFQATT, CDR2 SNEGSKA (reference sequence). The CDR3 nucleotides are TGCAGTGCTATACTGAGCGGGGAGCTGTTTTTT. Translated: CSAILSGELFF.

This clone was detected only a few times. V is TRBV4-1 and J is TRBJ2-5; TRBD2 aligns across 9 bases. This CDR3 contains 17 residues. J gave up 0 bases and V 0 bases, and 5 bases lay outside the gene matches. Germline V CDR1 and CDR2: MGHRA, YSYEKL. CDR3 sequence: CASSQDSSGGYQETQYF. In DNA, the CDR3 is TGCGCCAGCAGCCAAGATTCAAGCGGGGGGTACCAAGAGACCCAGTACTTC.

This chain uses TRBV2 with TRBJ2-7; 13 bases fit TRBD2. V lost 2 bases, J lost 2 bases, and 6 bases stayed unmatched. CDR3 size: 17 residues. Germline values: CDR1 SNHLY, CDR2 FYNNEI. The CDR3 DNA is TGTGCCAGCAGTGAATCGGGACTAGCGGGACAACCCTACGAGCAGTACTTC. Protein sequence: CASSESGLAGQPYEQYF.

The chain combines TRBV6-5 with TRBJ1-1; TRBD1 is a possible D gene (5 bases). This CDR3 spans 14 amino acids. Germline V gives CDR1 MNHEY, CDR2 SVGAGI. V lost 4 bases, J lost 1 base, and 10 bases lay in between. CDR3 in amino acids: CASSSGGSNTEAFF. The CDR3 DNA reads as TGTGCCAGCAGTTCGGGGGGTTCGAACACTGAAGCTTTCTTT.

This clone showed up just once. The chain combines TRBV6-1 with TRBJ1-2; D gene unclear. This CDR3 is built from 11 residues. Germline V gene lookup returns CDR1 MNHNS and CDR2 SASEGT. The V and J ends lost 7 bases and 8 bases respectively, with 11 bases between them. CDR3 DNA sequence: TGTGCCAGCACCGGGTCACAAGGCTACACCTTC. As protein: CASTGSQGYTF.

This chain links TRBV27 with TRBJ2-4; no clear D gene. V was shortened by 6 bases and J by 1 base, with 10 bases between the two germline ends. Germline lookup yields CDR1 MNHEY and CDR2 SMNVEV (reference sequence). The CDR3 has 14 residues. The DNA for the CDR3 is TGTGCCAGCAGCGCGACGGAGGCCAAAAACATTCAGTACTTC. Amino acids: CASSATEAKNIQYF.

CDR3 residues: CASSYPDRNTEAFF. CDR3 sequence (DNA): TGTGCCAGCAGTTACCCGGACAGAAACACTGAAGCTTTCTTT. The rearrangement links TRBV6-6 to TRBJ1-1; TRBD1 is a possible D gene (6 bases). Trimming removed 2 bases from V and 2 bases from J, with 9 bases in between. The CDR3 runs to 14 residues. Germline V gene lookup returns CDR1 MNHNY and CDR2 SVGAGI (reference sequence).

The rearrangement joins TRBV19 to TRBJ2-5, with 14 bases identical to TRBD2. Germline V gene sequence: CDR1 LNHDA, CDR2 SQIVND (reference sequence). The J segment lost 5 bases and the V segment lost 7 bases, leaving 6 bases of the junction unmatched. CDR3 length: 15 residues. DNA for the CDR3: TGTGCCAGTACCGGGACTAGCGGGAGTGGTGAGACCCAGTACTTC. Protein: CASTGTSGSGETQYF. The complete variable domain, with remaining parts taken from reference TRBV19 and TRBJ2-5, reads DGGITQSPKYLFRKEGQNVTLSCEQNLNHDAMYWYRQDPGQGLRLIYYSQIVNDFQKGDIAEGYSVSREKKESFPLTVTSAQKNPTAFYLCASTGTSGSGETQYFGPGTRLLVL.

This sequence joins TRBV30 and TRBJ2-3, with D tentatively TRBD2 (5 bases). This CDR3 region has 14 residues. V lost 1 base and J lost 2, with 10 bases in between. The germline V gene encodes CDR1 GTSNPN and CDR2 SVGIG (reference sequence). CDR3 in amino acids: CAWSDGGSTDTQYF. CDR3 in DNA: TGTGCCTGGAGTGATGGCGGGTCCACAGATACGCAGTATTTT.

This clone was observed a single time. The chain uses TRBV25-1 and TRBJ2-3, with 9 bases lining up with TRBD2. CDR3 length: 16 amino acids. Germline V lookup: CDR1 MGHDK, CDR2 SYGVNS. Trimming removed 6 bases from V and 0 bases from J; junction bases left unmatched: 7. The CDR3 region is CASSDLSGRSTDTQYF. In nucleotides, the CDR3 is TGTGCCAGCAGCGATCTTAGCGGGAGAAGCACAGATACGCAGTATTTT.

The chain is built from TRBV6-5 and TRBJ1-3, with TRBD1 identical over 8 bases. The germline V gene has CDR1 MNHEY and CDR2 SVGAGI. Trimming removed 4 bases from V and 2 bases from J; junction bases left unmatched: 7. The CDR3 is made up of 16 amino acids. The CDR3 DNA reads TGTGCCAGCAGTTCGGACAGGGTTCCCCCTGGAAACACCATATATTTT. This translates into CASSSDRVPPGNTIYF.

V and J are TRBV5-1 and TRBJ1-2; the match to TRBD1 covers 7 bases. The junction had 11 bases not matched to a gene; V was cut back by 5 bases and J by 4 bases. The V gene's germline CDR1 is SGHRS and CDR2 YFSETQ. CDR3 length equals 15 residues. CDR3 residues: CASRPPGGSGYGYTF. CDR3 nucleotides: TGCGCCAGCAGACCACCAGGGGGATCAGGCTATGGCTACACCTTC.

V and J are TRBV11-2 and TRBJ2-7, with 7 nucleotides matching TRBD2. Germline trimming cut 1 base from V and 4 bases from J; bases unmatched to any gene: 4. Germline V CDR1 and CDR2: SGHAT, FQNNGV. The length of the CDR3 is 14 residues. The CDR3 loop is CASSLGGGGYEQYF. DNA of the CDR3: TGTGCCAGCAGCTTAGGGGGGGGTGGGTACGAGCAGTACTTC.

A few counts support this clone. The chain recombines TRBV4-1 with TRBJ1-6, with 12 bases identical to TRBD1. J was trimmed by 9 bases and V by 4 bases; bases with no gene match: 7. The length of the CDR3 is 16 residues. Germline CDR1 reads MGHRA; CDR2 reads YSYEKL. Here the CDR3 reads CASSRPGQGAGSPLHF. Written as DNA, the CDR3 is TGCGCCAGCAGCCGACCGGGACAGGGGGCTGGTTCACCCCTCCACTTT.

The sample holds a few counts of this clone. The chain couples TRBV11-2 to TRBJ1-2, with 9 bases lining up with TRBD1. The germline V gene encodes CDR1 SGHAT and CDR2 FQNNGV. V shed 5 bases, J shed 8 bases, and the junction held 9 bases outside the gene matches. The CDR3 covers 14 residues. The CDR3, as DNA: TGTGCCAGCAGCACAACACAGGGGGCGAACGGCTACACCTTC. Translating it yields CASSTTQGANGYTF. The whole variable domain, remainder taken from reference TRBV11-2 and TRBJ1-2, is EAGVAQSPRYKIIEKRQSVAFWCNPISGHATLYWYQQILGQGPKLLIQFQNNGVVDDSQLPKDRFSAERLKGVDSTLKIQPAKLEDSAVYLCASSTTQGANGYTFGSGTRLTVV.

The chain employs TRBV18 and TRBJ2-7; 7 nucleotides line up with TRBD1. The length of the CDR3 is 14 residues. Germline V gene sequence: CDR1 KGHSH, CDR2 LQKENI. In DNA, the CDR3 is TGTGCTTCCACAAAGGGGGCTACCACCTACGAGCAGTACTTC. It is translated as CASTKGATTYEQYF.

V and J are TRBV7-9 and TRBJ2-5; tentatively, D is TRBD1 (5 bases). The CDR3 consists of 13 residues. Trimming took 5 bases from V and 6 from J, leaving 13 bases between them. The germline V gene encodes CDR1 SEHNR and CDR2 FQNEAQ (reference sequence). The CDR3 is CASSETASKTQYF. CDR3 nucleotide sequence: TGTGCCAGCAGCGAGACAGCGTCAAAGACCCAGTACTTC.

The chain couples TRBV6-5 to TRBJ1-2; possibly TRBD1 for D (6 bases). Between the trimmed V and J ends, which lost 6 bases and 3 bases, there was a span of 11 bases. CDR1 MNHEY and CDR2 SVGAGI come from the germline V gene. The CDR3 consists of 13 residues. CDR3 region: CASSPQGDYGYTF. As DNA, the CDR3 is TGTGCCAGCAGCCCACAGGGTGACTATGGCTACACCTTC.

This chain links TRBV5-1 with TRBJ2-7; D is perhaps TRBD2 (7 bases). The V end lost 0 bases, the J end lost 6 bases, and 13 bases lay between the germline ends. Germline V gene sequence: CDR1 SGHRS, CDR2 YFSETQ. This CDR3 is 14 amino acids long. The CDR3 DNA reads TGCGCCAGCAGCTTGGAGGGGGGGATGAGCGAGCAGTACTTC. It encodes CASSLEGGMSEQYF.

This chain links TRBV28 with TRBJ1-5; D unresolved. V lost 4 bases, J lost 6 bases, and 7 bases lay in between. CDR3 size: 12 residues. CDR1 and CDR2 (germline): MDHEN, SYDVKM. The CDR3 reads CASSSSGQPQHF. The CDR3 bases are TGTGCCAGCAGTTCCTCGGGTCAGCCCCAGCATTTT.

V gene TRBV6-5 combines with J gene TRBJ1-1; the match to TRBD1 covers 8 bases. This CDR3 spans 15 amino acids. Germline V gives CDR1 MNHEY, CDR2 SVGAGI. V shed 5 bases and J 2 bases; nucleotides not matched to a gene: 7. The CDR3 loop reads CASSNHDRGNTEAFF. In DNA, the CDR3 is TGTGCCAGCAGTAACCACGACAGGGGAAACACTGAAGCTTTCTTT.

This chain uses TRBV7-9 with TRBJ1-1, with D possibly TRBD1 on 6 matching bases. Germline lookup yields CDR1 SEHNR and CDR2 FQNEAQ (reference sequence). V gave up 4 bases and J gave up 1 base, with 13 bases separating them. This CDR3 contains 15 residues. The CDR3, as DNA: TGTGCCAGCAGCTGGCCCGGGACAACGAACACTGAAGCTTTCTTT. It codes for CASSWPGTTNTEAFF.

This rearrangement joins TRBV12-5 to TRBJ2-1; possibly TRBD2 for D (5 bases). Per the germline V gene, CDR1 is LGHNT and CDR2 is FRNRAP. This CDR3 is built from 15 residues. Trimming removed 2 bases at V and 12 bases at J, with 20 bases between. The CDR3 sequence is CASGLQSSLIGRQFF. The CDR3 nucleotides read TGTGCTAGTGGTTTGCAATCTAGTCTGATTGGGAGGCAGTTCTTC.

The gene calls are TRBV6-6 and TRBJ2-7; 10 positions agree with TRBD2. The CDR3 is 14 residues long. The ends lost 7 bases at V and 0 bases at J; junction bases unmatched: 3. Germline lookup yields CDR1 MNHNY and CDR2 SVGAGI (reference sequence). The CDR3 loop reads CASKGLADSYEQYF. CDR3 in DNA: TGTGCCAGCAAAGGACTAGCGGACTCCTACGAGCAGTACTTC.

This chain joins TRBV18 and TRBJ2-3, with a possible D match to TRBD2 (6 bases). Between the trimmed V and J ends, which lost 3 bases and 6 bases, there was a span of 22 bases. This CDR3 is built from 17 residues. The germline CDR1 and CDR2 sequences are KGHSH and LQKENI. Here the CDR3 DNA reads TGTGCCAGCTCACCCAGGACGGCTAGCGCCCAATTGGATACGCAGTATTTT. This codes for CASSPRTASAQLDTQYF.